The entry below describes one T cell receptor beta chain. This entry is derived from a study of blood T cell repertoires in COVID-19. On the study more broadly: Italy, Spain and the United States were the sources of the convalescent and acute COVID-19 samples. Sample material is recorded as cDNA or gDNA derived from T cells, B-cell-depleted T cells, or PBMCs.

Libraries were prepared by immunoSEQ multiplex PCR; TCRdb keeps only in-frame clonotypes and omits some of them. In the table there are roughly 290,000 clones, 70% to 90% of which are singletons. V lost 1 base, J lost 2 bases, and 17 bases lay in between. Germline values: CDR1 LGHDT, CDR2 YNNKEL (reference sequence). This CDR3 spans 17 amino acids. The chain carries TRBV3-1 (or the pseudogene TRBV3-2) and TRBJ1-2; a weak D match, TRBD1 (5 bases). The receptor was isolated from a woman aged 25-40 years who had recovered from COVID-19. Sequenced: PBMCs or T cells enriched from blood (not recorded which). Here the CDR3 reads CASSQGGTGPVNYGYTF. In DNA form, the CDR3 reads TGTGCCAGCAGCCAAGGGGGAACAGGACCCGTCAACTATGGCTACACCTTC.